These T cell receptor beta chains were read from a single sample in a study of OX40 agonist ivuxolimab in advanced cancers. Produced via immunoSEQ multiplex PCR; TCRdb's table is partial and in-frame only. The table includes 75,000 to 90,000 clones, just under 95% detected once. Sequenced material: CD4+ or CD8+ T cells sorted from blood, taken in a trial of the OX40 agonist ivuxolimab. These receptors were collected from an adult with an advanced solid tumor such as melanoma, head and neck, liver or kidney cancer. CDR3s include the opening cysteine and the closing phenylalanine or tryptophan. A D gene is named only where the DNA matches it firmly. Size tells how often a clone was seen (once, few, many) or the class of an expanded clone, and some rows leave it out.

j_gene: TRBJ1-5; v_gene: TRBV5-8; abundance: NA; d_gene: TRBD1; CDR3nt: TGTGCCAGCACCTTCGACAGGGACCAACAGCCCCAGCATTTT; CDR3aa: CASTFDRDQQPQHF
j_gene: TRBJ1-3; v_gene: TRBV6-5; abundance: NA; d_gene: TRBD1; CDR3nt: TGTGCCAGCAGCCAAGACAGGGCAGTTGGAAACACCATATATTTT; CDR3aa: CASSQDRAVGNTIYF
j_gene: TRBJ1-5; v_gene: TRBV6-6; abundance: NA; d_gene: TRBD1; CDR3nt: TGTGCCAGCACCAGGACAGGGCGCAATCAGCCCCAGCATTTT; CDR3aa: CASTRTGRNQPQHF
j_gene: TRBJ1-2; v_gene: TRBV27; abundance: NA; d_gene: TRBD1; CDR3nt: TGTGCCAGCAGATTCACAGGGGGATCAAACTATGGCTACACCTTC; CDR3aa: CASRFTGGSNYGYTF
j_gene: TRBJ1-1; v_gene: TRBV18; abundance: NA; d_gene: NA; CDR3nt: TGTGCCAGCTCACCGGTTAAGGGGCGAGACACTGAAGCTTTCTTT; CDR3aa: CASSPVKGRDTEAFF
j_gene: TRBJ2-7; v_gene: TRBV5-1; abundance: NA; d_gene: NA; CDR3nt: TGCGCCAGCAGCTTGTGGGCAGGGTTTATGTACGAGCAGTACTTC; CDR3aa: CASSLWAGFMYEQYF
j_gene: TRBJ1-5; v_gene: TRBV19; abundance: NA; d_gene: NA; CDR3nt: TGTGCCAGTAGTATGCGGGGGGGCGGTCGCTTGGAAACCCAGCATTTT; CDR3aa: CASSMRGGGRLETQHF
j_gene: TRBJ2-1; v_gene: TRBV6-5; abundance: NA; d_gene: NA; CDR3nt: TGTGCCAGCAGTTACTCGACACAGTACAATGAGCAGTTCTTC; CDR3aa: CASSYSTQYNEQFF
j_gene: TRBJ1-5; v_gene: TRBV2; abundance: once; d_gene: TRBD1; CDR3nt: TGTGCCAGCAGTGACGACAGGGGCGGTCAGCCCCAGCATTTT; CDR3aa: CASSDDRGGQPQHF
j_gene: TRBJ1-5; v_gene: TRBV28; abundance: NA; d_gene: NA; CDR3nt: TGTGCCAGCAGTCCCTGGGACCGGGTTCGGGGCAATCAGCCCCAGCATTTT; CDR3aa: CASSPWDRVRGNQPQHF